These 31 T cell receptor beta chains came from one sample sequenced in a study of control samples from healthy donors and cancer patients. Sequencing was performed with immunoSEQ multiplex PCR; in TCRdb, only in-frame clones are kept and a portion is missing. The table shows about 77,000 clones, with almost 95% occurring only once. Material: blood. The receptors here all came from a woman in her sixties in good health.

The V and J genes are TRBV24-1 and TRBJ2-7, with TRBD2 identical over 8 bases. The V gene end was trimmed by 4 bases and the J gene end by 4 bases; junction bases not matched to a gene: 11. The germline gives CDR1 KGHDR, CDR2 SFDVKD. The CDR3 runs to 16 residues. CDR3 protein: CATSDPRGGKGYEQYF. For the CDR3, the DNA is TGTGCCACCAGTGACCCCCGGGGGGGGAAGGGATACGAGCAGTACTTC.

The CDR3 sequence is CASSPGAVGSYEQYF. CDR3 in DNA: TGTGCCAGCAGTCCGGGGGCGGTTGGTTCCTACGAGCAGTACTTC. This chain connects TRBV25-1 to TRBJ2-7; D possibly uses TRBD1 or TRBD2 (6 bases each). The V gene's germline CDR1 is MGHDK and CDR2 SYGVNS. The CDR3 runs to 15 residues. The V gene lost 5 bases and the J gene lost 1 base, with 15 bases spanning the gap.

The V gene is TRBV28, the J gene TRBJ2-5; D is perhaps TRBD1 or TRBD2 (6 bases each). The germline V gene encodes CDR1 MDHEN and CDR2 SYDVKM. CDR3 size: 15 residues. V gave up 4 bases and J gave up 2 bases, with 14 bases separating them. CDR3 DNA sequence: TGTGCCAGCAGTTGGACGGGGGCAAGGCAAGAGACCCAGTACTTC. Translation gives CASSWTGARQETQYF.

This chain joins TRBV19 and TRBJ2-3; either TRBD1 or TRBD2 may supply D (5 bases each). V lost 6 bases and J 4 bases, leaving 11 bases between the germline ends. In germline, CDR1 is LNHDA, CDR2 SQIVND (reference sequence). The CDR3 length is 13 residues. DNA of the CDR3: TGTGCCAGTAGAACCGGGACCTCAGATACGCAGTATTTT. Its protein is CASRTGTSDTQYF.

V is TRBV28 and J is TRBJ1-5, with 9 bases lining up with TRBD1. This CDR3 comprises 14 residues. Per germline, CDR1 MDHEN and CDR2 SYDVKM. The V gene end was trimmed by 2 bases and the J gene end by 6 bases; junction bases not matched to a gene: 2. The CDR3 coding sequence is TGTGCCAGCAGTTTAAACAGGGGGCCTCAGCCCCAGCATTTT. Its translation: CASSLNRGPQPQHF.

The gene calls are TRBV19 and TRBJ2-1; the match to TRBD2 covers 13 bases. The V segment lost 10 bases and the J segment 2 bases; nucleotides outside the gene matches: 5. This CDR3 comprises 15 residues. Germline V gene sequence: CDR1 LNHDA, CDR2 SQIVND (reference sequence). In DNA form, the CDR3 reads TGTGCCACCAAGGGACTAGCGGGAACCTACAATGAGCAGTTCTTC. Its translation is CATKGLAGTYNEQFF.

This clone appeared a few times. This rearrangement joins TRBV7-9 to TRBJ1-1; the match to TRBD1 covers 10 bases. This CDR3 is built from 15 residues. With V trimmed by 4 bases and J by 5 bases, 7 bases remained unmatched. The germline CDR1 and CDR2 sequences are SEHNR and FQNEAQ (reference sequence). The DNA for the CDR3 is TGTGCCAGCAGCTCGACGGGACAGGGGATGACTGAAGCTTTCTTT. Its translation: CASSSTGQGMTEAFF.

The chain employs TRBV6-4 and TRBJ2-3, with 9 bases that match TRBD1. V was clipped by 5 bases and J by 0 bases; unmatched bases: 3. Germline lookup yields CDR1 MRHNA and CDR2 SNTAGT. The CDR3 contains 15 residues. This chain's CDR3 is CASSRGTGSTDTQYF. The CDR3 DNA follows: TGTGCCAGCAGTAGAGGGACAGGGAGCACAGATACGCAGTATTTT.

The count of this clone is one. The chain joins TRBV28 to TRBJ1-5; 12 positions match TRBD1. This CDR3 has 15 amino acids. Unmatched junction bases numbered 7, after V lost 6 bases and J lost 7 bases. Germline V gene lookup returns CDR1 MDHEN and CDR2 SYDVKM. CDR3 sequence: CASRGTGGYGQPQHF. As DNA, the CDR3 is TGTGCCAGCAGGGGGACAGGGGGCTACGGGCAGCCCCAGCATTTT.

The chain couples TRBV29-1 to TRBJ2-7; tentatively, D is TRBD2 (5 bases). Germline CDR1 and CDR2: SQVTM and ANQGSEA. The V end was cut by 7 bases, the J end by 3 bases, with 22 bases between. CDR3 length equals 15 residues. CDR3 residues: CSAPKGPAENYEQYF. CDR3 sequence (DNA): TGCAGCGCCCCAAAAGGTCCAGCGGAGAACTACGAGCAGTACTTC.

The J gene is TRBJ1-6, the V gene TRBV7-2; 7 nucleotides line up with TRBD1. The ends lost 3 bases at V and 8 bases at J; junction bases unmatched: 4. The CDR3 has 14 amino acids. Germline V gene lookup returns CDR1 SGHTA and CDR2 FQGNSA. The CDR3 nucleotides read TGTGCCAGCAGCTTCCGGGACAGAGATTCACCCCTCCACTTT. It encodes CASSFRDRDSPLHF.

This sequence joins TRBV6-2 or TRBV6-3 and TRBJ1-5; TRBD1 is a possible D gene (5 bases). Germline V gene data show CDR1 as MNHEY and CDR2 as SVGEGT. Trimming removed 2 bases from V and 3 bases from J, with 8 bases in between. CDR3 size: 14 residues. CDR3 sequence reads: CASSYGGDNQPQHF. In DNA form, the CDR3 reads TGTGCCAGCAGTTACGGGGGGGACAATCAGCCCCAGCATTTT.

The rearrangement links TRBV10-1 to TRBJ1-2; D unclear. Germline V gene sequence: CDR1 WNHNN, CDR2 SYGVQD (reference sequence). This CDR3 has 13 amino acids. The V end lost 5 bases, the J end lost 4 bases, and 11 bases lay between the germline ends. CDR3 DNA: TGCGCCAGCAGTTTCGACACAAGCTATGGCTACACCTTC. As protein: CASSFDTSYGYTF.

This clone has a single count. This chain connects TRBV5-4 to TRBJ2-1, with TRBD2 matching 10 bases. Germline CDR1 SGHNT, CDR2 YYREEE (reference sequence). The CDR3 length is 16 residues. J was trimmed by 3 bases and V by 4 bases; bases with no gene match: 7. The CDR3 DNA is TGTGCCAGCAGCGAGAGGACTAGCGGAATCTACAATGAGCAGTTCTTC. Translated: CASSERTSGIYNEQFF.

The J gene is TRBJ1-2, the V gene TRBV24-1; 10 nucleotides align to TRBD1. Germline lookup yields CDR1 KGHDR and CDR2 SFDVKD. J gave up 4 bases and V 4 bases, and 8 bases lay outside the gene matches. This CDR3 contains 16 residues. Written as DNA, the CDR3 is TGTGCCACCAGTGACCAGGGACAGGGGTCGGGCTATGGCTACACCTTC. The encoded protein is CATSDQGQGSGYGYTF.

This clone was seen more than once but under ten times. This chain joins TRBV6-5 and TRBJ1-1; D unclear. The CDR3 consists of 13 residues. CDR1 and CDR2 (germline): MNHEY, SVGAGI. Trimming cost V 6 bases and J 4 bases, with 12 bases left between them. The chain's CDR3 is CASRNRGGTEAFF. In nucleotides, the CDR3 is TGTGCCAGCAGGAACAGAGGCGGCACTGAAGCTTTCTTT.

This chain connects TRBV20-1 to TRBJ2-5; no reliable D call. CDR1 is DFQATT and CDR2 is SNEGSKA in the germline V gene (reference sequence). Trimming shortened V by 3 bases and J by 5 bases, and 13 bases separated the two germline ends. The CDR3 extends over 13 amino acids. Here the CDR3 DNA reads TGCAGTGCTAGTACGGCGCCCCTGGAGACCCAGTACTTC. This translates into CSASTAPLETQYF.

The chain is built from TRBV6-5 and TRBJ2-1, with D maybe TRBD1 (7 bases). Per germline, CDR1 MNHEY and CDR2 SVGAGI. V lost 7 bases to trimming and J lost 1 base, with 14 bases between them. The CDR3 totals 15 residues. The DNA of the CDR3 is TGTGCCAGCACTTTGACAGGGAGGTCCTACAATGAGCAGTTCTTC. Translating gives CASTLTGRSYNEQFF.

The chain is built from TRBV1 and TRBJ2-3; TRBD2 reflects the table's D call only, with no check against the DNA. TRBV1 is classified as a pseudogene. This CDR3 has 17 residues. The CDR3 is CTSSPLAGSVWADTQYF. Written as DNA, the CDR3 is TGCACCAGCAGCCCTTTAGCGGGATCGGTCTGGGCAGATACGCAGTATTTT.

This chain joins TRBV9 and TRBJ1-2; 7 nucleotides line up with TRBD1. Unmatched junction bases numbered 6, after V lost 7 bases and J lost 6 bases. The CDR3 extends over 12 amino acids. The germline CDR1 and CDR2 sequences are SGDLS and YYNGEE. The CDR3 coding sequence is TGTGCCAGCCAGACAGGGAGCAATGGCTACACCTTC. Translation gives CASQTGSNGYTF. Full variable domain (outside the CDR3, taken from reference TRBV9 and TRBJ1-2): DSGVTQTPKHLITATGQRVTLRCSPRSGDLSVYWYQQSLDQGLQFLIQYYNGEERAKGNILERFSAQQFPDLHSELNLSSLELGDSALYFCASQTGSNGYTFGSGTRLTVV.

This rearrangement joins TRBV18 to TRBJ1-4; unclear D gene. Between the trimmed V and J ends, which lost 5 bases and 8 bases, there was a span of 12 bases. CDR1 and CDR2 (germline): KGHSH, LQKENI. The CDR3 loop spans 13 amino acids. In nucleotides, the CDR3 is TGTGCCAGCTCATACTCTAATGGAGAAAAACTGTTTTTT. It encodes CASSYSNGEKLFF.

The chain links TRBV6-6 to TRBJ2-6; TRBD1 matches 9 bases. With 8 bases clipped from V and 4 bases from J, the junction kept 9 bases outside the gene matches. CDR1 is MNHNY, CDR2 SVGAGI, per germline (reference sequence). The CDR3 is 16 amino acids. CDR3 DNA: TGTGCCAGCGTAGACAGGGGGGGAGTAGGGGCCAACGTCCTGACTTTC. It translates to CASVDRGGVGANVLTF.

The genes are TRBV9 and TRBJ2-7; D may be TRBD2 (6 bases). V was pared by 8 bases and J by 7 bases, with 16 bases between. The CDR3 runs to 12 residues. The V gene's germline CDR1 is SGDLS and CDR2 YYNGEE. The CDR3 coding sequence is TGTGCCAGTGGGGACTGGGGTGGAGAGCAGTACTTC. Residues: CASGDWGGEQYF. The whole variable domain, filled in from reference TRBV9 and TRBJ2-7, reads DSGVTQTPKHLITATGQRVTLRCSPRSGDLSVYWYQQSLDQGLQFLIQYYNGEERAKGNILERFSAQQFPDLHSELNLSSLELGDSALYFCASGDWGGEQYFGPGTRLTVT.

The rearrangement uses TRBV6-6 and TRBJ2-1, with a weak D call TRBD2 (5 bases). There are 12 residues in the CDR3. Germline V gene data show CDR1 as MNHNY and CDR2 as SVGAGI (reference sequence). The V end was cut by 4 bases, the J end by 12 bases, with 13 bases between. The CDR3, as DNA: TGTGCCAGCAGTTCGTCCGGGAATCGGCAGTTCTTC. This gives the protein CASSSSGNRQFF.

The genes are TRBV13 and TRBJ2-4, with 9 bases identical to TRBD1. Germline assignment: CDR1 PRHDT and CDR2 FYEKMQ (reference sequence). The CDR3 runs 14 residues. V lost 4 bases, J lost 6 bases, and 4 bases stayed unmatched. As DNA, the CDR3 is TGTGCCAGCAGCTACCGGGACAGGGTAAACATTCAGTACTTC. This sequence encodes CASSYRDRVNIQYF. The full variable domain, in which reference TRBV13 and TRBJ2-4 provide the parts outside the CDR3, is AAGVIQSPRHLIKEKRETATLKCYPIPRHDTVYWYQQGPGQDPQFLISFYEKMQSDKGSIPDRFSAQQFSDYHSELNMSSLELGDSALYFCASSYRDRVNIQYFGAGTRLSVL.

J is TRBJ2-5 and V is TRBV19, with 7 bases aligning to TRBD1. The ends lost 7 bases at V and 4 bases at J; junction bases unmatched: 12. The length of the CDR3 is 15 residues. Germline lookup yields CDR1 LNHDA and CDR2 SQIVND (reference sequence). CDR3 sequence: CASNPSRTGGETQYF. The CDR3, as DNA: TGTGCCAGTAATCCCTCGAGGACAGGCGGAGAGACCCAGTACTTC.

V gene TRBV2 combines with J gene TRBJ1-2; the D gene is possibly TRBD1 (6 bases). CDR1 and CDR2 (germline): SNHLY, FYNNEI. The V and J ends lost 3 bases and 5 bases respectively, with 10 bases between them. The CDR3 extends over 13 amino acids. The CDR3 DNA reads as TGTGCCAGCAGTGAGGACAGAACTTATGGCTACACCTTC. Translating it yields CASSEDRTYGYTF.

V is TRBV10-2 and J is TRBJ2-7, with 9 bases lining up with TRBD2. The CDR3 is 15 amino acids. From germline, CDR1 is WSHSY and CDR2 SAAADI. The J segment lost 0 bases and the V segment lost 6 bases, leaving 6 bases of the junction unmatched. CDR3 DNA: TGCGCCAGCAGACCGACTAGCGGCAACTCCTACGAGCAGTACTTC. Its translation: CASRPTSGNSYEQYF.

This rearrangement joins TRBV25-1 to TRBJ2-2; D gene ambiguous. Trimming left V 1 base short and J 6 bases short, with 12 bases between. Germline CDR1 MGHDK, CDR2 SYGVNS. The CDR3 runs to 15 residues. The CDR3 bases are TGTGCCAGCAGTGAATCGAAAGGGTTTGCCGGGGAGCTGTTTTTT. It yields the protein CASSESKGFAGELFF.

The chain is built from TRBV2 and TRBJ2-1; a weak D match, TRBD2 (6 bases). Trimming removed 6 bases from V and 3 bases from J, with 9 bases in between. Germline V lookup: CDR1 SNHLY, CDR2 FYNNEI. This CDR3 spans 13 amino acids. Here the CDR3 DNA reads TGTGCCAGCAGGGAGGGCCTCTACAATGAGCAGTTCTTC. This encodes CASREGLYNEQFF.

A remark on this clone: Other nucleotide sequences in the sample specify the same CDR3. The chain employs TRBV28 and TRBJ1-2; the D is unclear. Trimming took off 3 bases at V and 2 bases at J, with 7 bases between the two ends. Germline V lookup: CDR1 MDHEN, CDR2 SYDVKM. The CDR3 runs 13 residues. CDR3: CASSFGQNYGYTF. In DNA form, the CDR3 reads TGTGCCAGCAGTTTTGGGCAGAACTATGGCTACACCTTC.